Shown below are 5 T cell receptor beta chains from a single sample sequenced in a study of human T cells and chemical hapten exposure. Time point here: patch test 1, 2 weeks after DPC sensitization. The treatment here: therapeutic diphenylcyclopropenone sensitization with weekly scalp DPC. TCRdb recomputed calls from the RACE reads with MiXCR, one row per CDR3 protein. The table has fewer than 95,000 distinct CDR3 sequences, approximately 10% seen once. Source: whole blood, taken in connection with sensitization to the hapten diphenylcyclopropenone (DPC). These receptors all come from a man aged 40-55 years with alopecia areata. Some clones in this sample may be carry-over from other donors' samples.

Only a few counts were recorded for this clonotype. The rearrangement links TRBV25-1 to TRBJ2-7; the match to TRBD2 covers 7 bases. Germline CDR1 MGHDK, CDR2 SYGVNS. CDR3 length: 13 residues. The junction had 7 bases not matched to a gene; V was cut back by 7 bases and J by 4 bases. The CDR3 region has the DNA TGTGCCAGCATTGGCGGGGGTGGGTACGAGCAGTACTTC. Translation gives CASIGGGGYEQYF.

The J gene is TRBJ2-3, the V gene TRBV6-5; D possibly corresponds to TRBD2 (5 bases). The CDR3 totals 16 residues. The germline gives CDR1 MNHEY, CDR2 SVGAGI. V gave up 6 bases and J gave up 3 bases, with 19 bases separating them. The CDR3 region has the DNA TGTGCCAGCAGCGGAAGTTGGCTAGCCAAAACAGATACGCAGTATTTT. Protein sequence: CASSGSWLAKTDTQYF.

This clonotype was counted between two and nine times. The chain links TRBV7-2 to TRBJ2-3, with D unclear. V lost 2 bases and J 0 bases, leaving 12 bases between the germline ends. The CDR3 is made up of 16 amino acids. Germline V gives CDR1 SGHTA, CDR2 FQGNSA. The DNA of the CDR3 is TGTGCCAGCAGCTTACTCGTCGGATCTAGCACAGATACGCAGTATTTT. It translates to CASSLLVGSSTDTQYF. The full variable domain, with the rest looked up from reference TRBV7-2 and TRBJ2-3, is GAGVSQSPSNKVTEKGKDVELRCDPISGHTALYWYRQSLGQGLEFLIYFQGNSAPDKSGLPSDRFSAERTGGSVSTLTIQRTQQEDSAVYLCASSLLVGSSTDTQYFGPGTRLTVL.

This clonotype was recorded a few times. The V and J genes are TRBV28 and TRBJ2-4; tentative D call: TRBD2 (6 bases). Per the germline V gene, CDR1 is MDHEN and CDR2 is SYDVKM. The CDR3 length is 12 residues. Trimming shortened V by 6 bases and J by 13 bases, and 16 bases separated the two germline ends. The CDR3 reads CASRHPGGEQYF. DNA for the CDR3: TGTGCCAGCAGACATCCCGGAGGGGAGCAGTACTTC. Variable domain in full (rest from reference TRBV28 and TRBJ2-4): DVKVTQSSRYLVKRTGEKVFLECVQDMDHENMFWYRQDPGLGLRLIYFSYDVKMKEKGDIPEGYSVSREKKERFSLILESASTNQTSMYLCASRHPGGEQYFGAGTRLSVL.

This clonotype was counted between two and nine times. The chain has TRBV19 and TRBJ2-5, with 10 bases matching TRBD1. Germline V gene lookup returns CDR1 LNHDA and CDR2 SQIVND (reference sequence). This CDR3 has 14 amino acids. With V trimmed by 5 bases and J by 5 bases, 5 bases remained unmatched. CDR3 bases: TGTGCCAGTAGTCGACAGGGGGCCCGGGAGACCCAGTACTTC. It translates to CASSRQGARETQYF.